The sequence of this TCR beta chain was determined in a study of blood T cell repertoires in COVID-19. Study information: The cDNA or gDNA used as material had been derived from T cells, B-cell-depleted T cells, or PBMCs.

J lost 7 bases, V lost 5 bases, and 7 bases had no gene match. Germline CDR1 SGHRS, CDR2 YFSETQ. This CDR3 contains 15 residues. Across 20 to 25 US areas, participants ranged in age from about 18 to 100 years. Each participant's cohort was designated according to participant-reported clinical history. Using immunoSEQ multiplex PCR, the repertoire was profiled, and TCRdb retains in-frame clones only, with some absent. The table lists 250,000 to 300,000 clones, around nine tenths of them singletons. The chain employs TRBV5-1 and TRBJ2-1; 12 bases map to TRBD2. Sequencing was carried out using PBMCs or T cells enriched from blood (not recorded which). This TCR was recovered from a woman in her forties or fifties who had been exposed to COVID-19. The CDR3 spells CASSSASGGANEQFF. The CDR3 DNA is TGCGCCAGCAGTTCGGCTAGCGGGGGGGCGAATGAGCAGTTCTTC.